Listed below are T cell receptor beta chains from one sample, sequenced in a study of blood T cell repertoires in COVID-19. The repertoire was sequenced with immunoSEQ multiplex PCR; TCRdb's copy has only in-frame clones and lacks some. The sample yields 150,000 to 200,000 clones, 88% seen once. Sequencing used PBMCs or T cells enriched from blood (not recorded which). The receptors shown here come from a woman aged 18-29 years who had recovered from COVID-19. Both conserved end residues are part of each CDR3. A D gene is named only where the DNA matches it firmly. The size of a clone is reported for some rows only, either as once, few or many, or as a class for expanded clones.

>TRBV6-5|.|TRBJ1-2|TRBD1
TGTGCCAGCACCACGACAGGGGGCGATTATTATGGCTACACCTTC
CASTTTGGDYYGYTF
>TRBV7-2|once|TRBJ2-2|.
TGTGCCAGCAGCGTGGACTCAACTCGGATCCTGTTTTTT
CASSVDSTRILFF
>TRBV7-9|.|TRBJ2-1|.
TGTGCCAGCAGCTTAGCCTCCGACTCAGATGAGCAGTTCTTC
CASSLASDSDEQFF
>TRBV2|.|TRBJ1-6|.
TGTGCCAGCAGTGAAAGGCAGGCGCTTAATTCACCCCTCCACTTT
CASSERQALNSPLHF
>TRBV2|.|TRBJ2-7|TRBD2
TGTGCCAGCAGTGAACTAGCGGGAGGGCCCTACGAGCAGTACTTC
CASSELAGGPYEQYF
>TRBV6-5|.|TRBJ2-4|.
TGTGCCAGCAGTTACGTGGGCTCTGGCATTCAGTACTTC
CASSYVGSGIQYF
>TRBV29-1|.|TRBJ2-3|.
TGCAGCGTTGCTCTTTGGACAGACTCCACAGATACGCAGTATTTT
CSVALWTDSTDTQYF
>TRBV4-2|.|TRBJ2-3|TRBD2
TGTGCCAGCAGCCAAGATCTCGGGGGGGGCCCCACAGATACGCAGTATTTT
CASSQDLGGGPTDTQYF
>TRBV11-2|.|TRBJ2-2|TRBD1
TGTGCCAGCCCTGGACAGGAACGCACCGGGGAGCTGTTTTTT
CASPGQERTGELFF
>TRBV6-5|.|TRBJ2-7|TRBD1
TGTGCCAGCCAATCAACAGGGGAACCAACCTACGAGCAGTACTTC
CASQSTGEPTYEQYF
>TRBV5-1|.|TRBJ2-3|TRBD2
TGCGCCAGCAGCTTACCTAGCGGCCCCAAACAGTCAGATACGCAGTATTTT
CASSLPSGPKQSDTQYF
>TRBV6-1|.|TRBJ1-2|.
TGTGCCAGCAGTGAAATGAGGGTGGTGGGTGGCTACACCTTC
CASSEMRVVGGYTF
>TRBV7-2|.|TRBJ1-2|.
TGTGCCAGCAGCTTCCCCGACCTTAGAGGCTATGGCTACACCTTC
CASSFPDLRGYGYTF
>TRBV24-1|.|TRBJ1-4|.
TGTGCCACCAGCACAGGGAAGGACGGGACAACTAATGAAAAACTGTTTTTT
CATSTGKDGTTNEKLFF
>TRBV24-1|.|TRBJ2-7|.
TGTGCCACCAGTGATGCCGGCTACGAGCAGTACTTC
CATSDAGYEQYF
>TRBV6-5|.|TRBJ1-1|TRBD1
TGTGCCAGCAGTACCAACAGGGGGAACACTGAAGCTTTCTTT
CASSTNRGNTEAFF
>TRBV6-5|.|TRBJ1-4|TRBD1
TGTGCCAGCAAGCGACAGGGAGTTAATGAAAAACTGTTTTTT
CASKRQGVNEKLFF
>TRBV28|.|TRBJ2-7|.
TGTGCCAGCAGGTCGATGAAGGCGGGTGGAACCTACGAGCAGTACTTC
CASRSMKAGGTYEQYF
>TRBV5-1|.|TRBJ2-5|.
TGCGCCAGCAGCTCCCAGGAACAGGGTGCAGAGACCCAGTACTTC
CASSSQEQGAETQYF
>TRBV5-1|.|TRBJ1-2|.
TGCGCCAGCAGCTTACCGGGCAGGAGGGATAGGCTCTATGGCTACACCTTC
CASSLPGRRDRLYGYTF
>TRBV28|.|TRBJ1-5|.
TGTGCCAGCAGTTTAGTTCGGGAGGTTGGTAATCAGCCCCAGCATTTT
CASSLVREVGNQPQHF
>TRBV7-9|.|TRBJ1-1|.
TGTGCCAGCAGCTACACAGGGTTCGCTGAAGCTTTCTTT
CASSYTGFAEAFF
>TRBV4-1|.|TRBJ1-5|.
TGCGCCAGCAGCCCTGGGGCATGGCAGCCCCAGCATTTT
CASSPGAWQPQHF
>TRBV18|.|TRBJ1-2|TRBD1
TGTGCCAGCTCACCCACTGTTGGACAGGGGGTCTATGGCTACACCTTC
CASSPTVGQGVYGYTF
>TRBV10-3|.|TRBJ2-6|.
TGTGCCATCAGTGAACAGGTATCTGGGGCCAACGTCCTGACTTTC
CAISEQVSGANVLTF